The clone carrying this TCR beta chain was observed a handful of times. Its antigen is currently unknown. The record originates from a study of blood T cells in healthy people across ages. Study results and limitations: While age rose, TCR beta diversity per million T cells dropped in a roughly linear way.

In germline, CDR1 is SGHTA, CDR2 FQGTGA. Trimming cost V 2 bases and J 4 bases; bases outside gene matches: 1. The CDR3 is 15 residues long. Primed by a sample-barcoded 5' primer and a J-beta primer mix, a second PCR proceeded for about 6 to 11 cycles. Via MiXCR, TCRdb re-called the 5' RACE reads, giving one row per CDR3 protein. Among about 1.8 million distinct CDR3 sequences listed, just under 50% were seen once. The receptor comes from a woman between 40 and 55 years old in good health. The rearrangement uses TRBV7-3 and TRBJ2-2, with TRBD1 matching over 10 bases. Sequencing was performed on blood. The CDR3 region has the DNA TGTGCCAGCAGCTTAGGGACAGGGGTCACCGGGGAGCTGTTTTTT. Its translation is CASSLGTGVTGELFF.